The 21 T cell receptor beta chains below come from one sample, sequenced in a study of post-analysis software for immune sequencing data. General study results and limits: Five TRBV segments, including TRBV5-6, TRBV5-1 and TRBV20-1, were more frequent in patients than controls.

Every TCR beta cDNA library bore unique molecular identifiers. TCRdb recomputed calls from the PCR reads with MiXCR, one row per CDR3 protein. Of roughly 580,000 distinct CDR3 sequences in the sample, around 40% were seen once. These receptors lack a known antigen. The sequencing sample was made of blood. These receptors all come from a girl between 5 and 17 years old with multiple sclerosis.

The chain couples TRBV12-3 or TRBV12-4 to TRBJ1-6, with no clear D. The CDR3 is 12 residues long. Trimming cost V 6 bases and J 12 bases, with 12 bases left between them. The CDR3 sequence is CASSAPGQPLHF. The CDR3 region has the DNA TGTGCCAGCAGCGCGCCGGGCCAACCCCTCCACTTT.

The rearrangement uses TRBV20-1 and TRBJ2-1; no definite D call. The V gene lost 6 bases and the J gene lost 6 bases, with 18 bases spanning the gap. Germline V lookup: CDR1 DFQATT, CDR2 SNEGSKA (reference sequence). CDR3 length: 14 amino acids. CDR3 nucleotides: TGCAGTGCACGGCCTAGGAGAGTTTCCAATGAGCAGTTCTTC. Protein: CSARPRRVSNEQFF.

The table lists this clonotype with a few counts. This chain links TRBV4-2 with TRBJ2-3; TRBD2 agrees at 7 bases. J was trimmed by 3 bases and V by 3 bases; bases with no gene match: 6. In germline, CDR1 is LGHNA, CDR2 YNFKEQ. The CDR3 runs to 15 residues. The CDR3 spells CASSQARGETDTQYF. For the CDR3, the DNA is TGTGCCAGCAGCCAGGCCCGGGGGGAGACAGATACGCAGTATTTT.

This clonotype was detected only once. This chain connects TRBV6-4 to TRBJ2-7, with 9 bases aligning to TRBD2. The J call is in doubt because the DNA end fits TRBJ2-5 better. The CDR3 is 15 amino acids. In germline, CDR1 is MRHNA, CDR2 SNTAGT. This CDR3 reads CASSESSGAEETQYF. The DNA of the CDR3 is TGTGCCAGCAGTGAATCTAGCGGGGCAGAAGAGACCCAGTACTTC.

The chain couples TRBV6-5 to TRBJ2-2, with a possible D match to TRBD1 (5 bases). This CDR3 comprises 20 residues. Trimming removed 0 bases from V and 1 base from J, with 21 bases in between. Germline CDR1 is MNHEY and CDR2 is SVGAGI. CDR3 amino acids: CASSYSVDSLESLNTGELFF. The CDR3 DNA is TGTGCCAGCAGTTACTCGGTCGACAGTCTAGAGTCTTTGAACACCGGGGAGCTGTTTTTT.

V is TRBV5-1 and J is TRBJ2-3, with 7 bases that match TRBD1. This CDR3 spans 12 amino acids. The ends lost 7 bases at V and 4 bases at J; junction bases unmatched: 3. CDR1 is SGHRS, CDR2 YFSETQ, per germline. CDR3 residues: CASWQGADTQYF. The CDR3 DNA reads as TGCGCCAGCTGGCAGGGGGCAGATACGCAGTATTTT.

Only a few counts were recorded for this clonotype. The rearrangement joins TRBV12-3 or TRBV12-4 to TRBJ2-1; 14 nucleotides line up with TRBD2. This CDR3 comprises 16 residues. V was pared by 6 bases and J by 9 bases, with 10 bases of the junction left unmatched. The CDR3 region is CASRRGTSGGSGEQFF. CDR3 in DNA: TGTGCCAGCAGGCGAGGGACTAGCGGGGGTTCTGGTGAGCAGTTCTTC.

This clonotype was picked up a small number of times. V is TRBV29-1 and J is TRBJ2-3, with D perhaps being TRBD1 or TRBD2 (6 bases each). This CDR3 comprises 15 residues. Germline values: CDR1 SQVTM, CDR2 ANQGSEA. CDR3 sequence reads: CSHPRQGSGADTQYF. The CDR3 nucleotides are TGCAGTCATCCCCGCCAGGGGTCGGGAGCAGATACGCAGTATTTT.

This clonotype has a single count. The chain links TRBV24-1 to TRBJ2-7, with 7 bases fitting TRBD1. CDR1 is KGHDR, CDR2 SFDVKD, per germline. V lost 4 bases and J lost 4; bases outside the gene matches: 6. This CDR3 is built from 14 residues. The CDR3 DNA is TGTGCCACCAGTGAACCCGACAGGGATTACGAGCAGTACTTC. It specifies CATSEPDRDYEQYF.

A few counts support this clonotype. This chain connects TRBV12-3 or TRBV12-4 to TRBJ2-1, with D unclear. This CDR3 is built from 12 residues. Trimming pared 6 bases from V and 6 bases from J, leaving 9 bases between. CDR3 loop: CASSTAGNEQFF. The CDR3 nucleotides are TGTGCCAGCAGCACAGCAGGCAATGAGCAGTTCTTC.

The chain has TRBV4-1 and TRBJ1-2, with D unclear. This CDR3 is built from 17 residues. Between the trimmed V and J ends, which lost 0 bases and 0 bases, there was a span of 14 bases. Germline V CDR1 and CDR2: MGHRA, YSYEKL. The CDR3 sequence is CASSQDRSPIPNYGYTF. In DNA, the CDR3 is TGCGCCAGCAGCCAAGATCGGTCCCCAATTCCTAACTATGGCTACACCTTC.

Only one count was recorded for this clonotype. The chain links TRBV4-1 to TRBJ2-7; D gene ambiguous. The CDR3 loop spans 14 amino acids. Germline V CDR1 and CDR2: MGHRA, YSYEKL. The V end was cut by 0 bases, the J end by 3 bases, with 9 bases between. For the CDR3, the DNA is TGCGCCAGCAGCCAAGAATGGCGGAACTACGAGCAGTACTTC. Protein product: CASSQEWRNYEQYF.

The chain employs TRBV18 and TRBJ2-7, with D hard to call. Germline-derived CDR1 and CDR2 are KGHSH and LQKENI. Trimming cost V 3 bases and J 0 bases, with 6 bases left between them. This CDR3 region has 13 residues. DNA of the CDR3: TGTGCCAGCTCACCGGGGTTCTCCTACGAGCAGTACTTC. Translated, it gives CASSPGFSYEQYF. Complete variable domain (other parts from reference TRBV18 and TRBJ2-7): NAGVMQNPRHLVRRRGQEARLRCSPMKGHSHVYWYRQLPEEGLKFMVYLQKENIIDESGMPKERFSAEFPKEGPSILRIQQVVRGDSAAYFCASSPGFSYEQYFGPGTRLTVT.

V and J are TRBV12-3 or TRBV12-4 and TRBJ2-3; 8 nucleotides agree with TRBD2. The CDR3 is 13 amino acids. Losses at the gene ends were 5 bases for V and 5 bases for J; bases not matched to a gene: 3. In DNA form, the CDR3 reads TGTGCCAGCAGTCAGACTAGCGTAGATACGCAGTATTTT. Translating it yields CASSQTSVDTQYF.

The V and J genes are TRBV12-3 or TRBV12-4 and TRBJ2-3; 7 bases agree with TRBD1. This CDR3 is 11 amino acids long. J gave up 10 bases and V 7 bases, and 5 bases lay outside the gene matches. CDR3 sequence: CASTTDRAQYF. Here the CDR3 DNA reads TGTGCCAGCACTACAGACAGGGCGCAGTATTTT.

This clonotype has just a few counts. V and J are TRBV7-3 and TRBJ2-1, with 12 bases identical to TRBD2. This CDR3 spans 15 amino acids. The ends lost 5 bases at V and 7 bases at J; junction bases unmatched: 6. Germline values: CDR1 SGHTA, CDR2 FQGTGA. CDR3 sequence reads: CASSRLAGGANEQFF. CDR3 coding DNA: TGTGCCAGCAGCCGCCTAGCGGGGGGGGCAAATGAGCAGTTCTTC. The full variable domain, completed using reference TRBV7-3 and TRBJ2-1, is GAGVSQTPSNKVTEKGKYVELRCDPISGHTALYWYRQSLGQGPEFLIYFQGTGAADDSGLPNDRFFAVRPEGSVSTLKIQRTERGDSAVYLCASSRLAGGANEQFFGPGTRLTVL.

This chain uses TRBV4-1 with TRBJ2-7, with TRBD2 matching over 8 bases. V trimming: 1 base; J trimming: 0 bases; junction bases outside the gene matches: 2. Looked up from germline, CDR1 is MGHRA and CDR2 is YSYEKL. The CDR3 consists of 15 residues. The CDR3 reads CASSQVAGSSYEQYF. In nucleotides, the CDR3 is TGCGCCAGCAGCCAAGTAGCGGGGAGCTCCTACGAGCAGTACTTC.

This clonotype has a handful of counts. This chain links TRBV29-1 with TRBJ2-7; D is unresolved. Germline V gives CDR1 SQVTM, CDR2 ANQGSEA. There are 13 residues in the CDR3. V was clipped by 2 bases and J by 2 bases, with 10 bases between them. Here the CDR3 DNA reads TGCAGCGTTGAAAAAGCGCGTACCTACGAGCAGTACTTC. Translating gives CSVEKARTYEQYF.

This clonotype was counted a few times. The chain links TRBV12-3 or TRBV12-4 to TRBJ2-1; 8 bases line up with TRBD2. J was trimmed by 7 bases and V by 1 base; bases with no gene match: 9. This CDR3 is 16 amino acids long. The DNA for the CDR3 is TGTGCCAGCAGTTTAGTATCCGGGGGGGCCTCTAATGAGCAGTTCTTC. Translated, it gives CASSLVSGGASNEQFF.

The chain joins TRBV7-6 to TRBJ2-1, with D perhaps matching TRBD1 (6 bases). The end of the DNA fits TRBJ2-7 better, so the J call may be wrong. Germline V gene lookup returns CDR1 SGHVS and CDR2 FNYEAQ. The CDR3 runs 14 residues. In DNA form, the CDR3 reads TGTGCCAGCAGCCTTTCAGGGGAACAGAGCGAGCAGTACTTC. Encoded protein: CASSLSGEQSEQYF.

The gene calls are TRBV5-1 and TRBJ1-2; D call uncertain. The CDR3 is made up of 16 amino acids. Germline CDR1 reads SGHRS; CDR2 reads YFSETQ. Trimming removed 3 bases from V and 3 bases from J, with 18 bases in between. CDR3 sequence (DNA): TGCGCCAGCAGCTCCGAAGGGTCCTTCTCGTACTATGGCTACACCTTC. Its protein product is CASSSEGSFSYYGYTF. The full variable domain, in which reference TRBV5-1 and TRBJ1-2 provide the parts outside the CDR3, is KAGVTQTPRYLIKTRGQQVTLSCSPISGHRSVSWYQQTPGQGLQFLFEYFSETQRNKGNFPGRFSGRQFSNSRSEMNVSTLELGDSALYLCASSSEGSFSYYGYTFGSGTRLTVV.